These 26 T cell receptor beta chains were sequenced from one sample in a study of PD-1 blockade in classical Hodgkin lymphoma. Noted time point: cycle 4 day 1 (C4D1), after 6 weeks of nivolumab. All patients experienced relapse after autologous stem cell transplantation, and brentuximab vedotin exposure was variable. Generated by immunoSEQ multiplex PCR, the TCRdb table keeps only in-frame clones and is missing some. This table has some 86,000 clones, roughly nine tenths appearing once. The sample here was peripheral blood mononuclear cells (PBMCs), taken before the fourth cycle of nivolumab. All receptors come from a human donor with classical Hodgkin lymphoma.

This clone came up once. V is TRBV7-9 and J is TRBJ2-1; no definite D call. The V and J ends lost 1 base and 5 bases respectively, with 12 bases between them. The V gene's germline CDR1 is SEHNR and CDR2 FQNEAQ (reference sequence). The CDR3 sequence is 15 residues long. In nucleotides, the CDR3 is TGTGCCAGCAGCTTAGTTAATCCCCAGAACAATGAGCAGTTCTTC. Its protein product is CASSLVNPQNNEQFF.

The J gene is TRBJ1-2, the V gene TRBV4-1, with TRBD1 matching 7 bases. V shed 4 bases and J 6 bases; nucleotides not matched to a gene: 5. Germline CDR1 and CDR2: MGHRA and YSYEKL. CDR3 length: 13 residues. CDR3 residues: CASSLQGNDGYTF. The CDR3 DNA follows: TGCGCCAGCAGCCTACAGGGGAATGATGGCTACACCTTC.

This clone showed up just a few times. The chain is built from TRBV30 and TRBJ1-5; D not resolved. Between the trimmed V and J ends, which lost 2 bases and 6 bases, there was a span of 11 bases. The CDR3 runs to 13 residues. Per the germline V gene, CDR1 is GTSNPN and CDR2 is SVGIG (reference sequence). The CDR3 coding sequence is TGTGCCTGGAGTTTGGTGGGGAGTCAGCCCCAGCATTTT. Translated, it gives CAWSLVGSQPQHF.

V gene TRBV7-6 combines with J gene TRBJ2-1; no reliable D call. The CDR3 is 16 residues long. V was cut by 1 base and J by 0 bases, with 10 bases left in between. Germline V CDR1 and CDR2: SGHVS, FNYEAQ. In DNA form, the CDR3 reads TGTGCCAGCAGCTTAGTTGTCGGAAGCTCCTACAATGAGCAGTTCTTC. This translates into CASSLVVGSSYNEQFF.

The chain carries TRBV5-1 and TRBJ1-2; 8 bases map to TRBD1. Germline-derived CDR1 and CDR2 are SGHRS and YFSETQ. The J segment lost 0 bases and the V segment lost 4 bases, leaving 8 bases of the junction unmatched. This CDR3 spans 16 amino acids. This CDR3 reads CASSVGQGEANYGYTF. The CDR3 DNA is TGCGCCAGCAGCGTAGGACAGGGTGAGGCTAACTATGGCTACACCTTC.

The chain recombines TRBV6-6 with TRBJ1-1, with D uncertain. Trimming left V 4 bases short and J 4 bases short, with 13 bases between. Germline CDR1 reads MNHNY; CDR2 reads SVGAGI (reference sequence). The CDR3 sequence is 14 residues long. The CDR3 loop reads CASSSGDRGTEAFF. The CDR3 DNA reads as TGTGCCAGCAGTTCGGGCGACCGCGGCACTGAAGCTTTCTTT.

This clone was observed a single time. This chain uses TRBV29-1 with TRBJ1-3; TRBD1 aligns across 7 bases. Germline assignment: CDR1 SQVTM and CDR2 ANQGSEA. The CDR3 runs to 17 residues. V shed 0 bases, J shed 0 bases, and the junction held 8 bases outside the gene matches. The CDR3 nucleotides are TGCAGCGTTGAAGACGGATACCGGACAGGCTCTGGAAACACCATATATTTT. It specifies CSVEDGYRTGSGNTIYF.

The chain recombines TRBV28 with TRBJ1-5; possibly TRBD1 for D (5 bases). The V end lost 6 bases, the J end lost 3 bases, and 9 bases lay between the germline ends. This CDR3 is built from 13 residues. Germline V CDR1 and CDR2: MDHEN, SYDVKM. CDR3 DNA sequence: TGTGCCAGCAGGGGGCACTACAATCAGCCCCAGCATTTT. Its translation is CASRGHYNQPQHF.

This chain links TRBV9 with TRBJ2-2; 9 bases are a match to TRBD2. The V and J ends lost 3 bases and 7 bases, in that order; junction bases with no gene match: 7. The germline CDR1 and CDR2 sequences are SGDLS and YYNGEE. The CDR3 length is 15 residues. The CDR3 DNA reads TGTGCCAGCAGCGCGGGGACTAGCATCTTCGGGGAGCTGTTTTTT. As protein: CASSAGTSIFGELFF.

This sequence joins TRBV5-1 and TRBJ1-2, with a possible D match to TRBD1 (6 bases). The germline CDR1 and CDR2 sequences are SGHRS and YFSETQ. The CDR3 has 14 amino acids. With 4 bases removed from V and 2 bases from J, the gap between germline ends came to 12 bases. The CDR3 protein is CASSPRDRNYGYTF. Written as DNA, the CDR3 is TGCGCCAGCAGCCCCCGCGACAGGAACTATGGCTACACCTTC.

J is TRBJ1-6 and V is TRBV14; 9 bases are shared with TRBD1. CDR1 and CDR2 (germline): SGHDN, FVKESK. The CDR3 runs 14 residues. Unmatched junction bases numbered 2, after V lost 4 bases and J lost 7 bases. The CDR3 loop reads CASSLTGGNSPLHF. The CDR3 nucleotides are TGTGCCAGCAGCCTCACAGGGGGCAATTCACCCCTCCACTTT.

The chain couples TRBV28 to TRBJ2-7; a weak D match, TRBD1 (6 bases). Germline lookup yields CDR1 MDHEN and CDR2 SYDVKM. The CDR3 totals 12 residues. V was cut by 8 bases and J by 7 bases, with 15 bases left in between. CDR3 amino acids: CASLDRSREQYF. CDR3 coding DNA: TGTGCCAGCCTGGACAGATCCAGGGAGCAGTACTTC.

This chain uses TRBV7-9 with TRBJ1-2; TRBD1 agrees at 8 bases. Germline trimming cut 5 bases from V and 4 bases from J; bases unmatched to any gene: 3. The CDR3 runs to 13 residues. In germline, CDR1 is SEHNR, CDR2 FQNEAQ (reference sequence). CDR3 coding DNA: TGTGCCAGCAGCGACAGGGGCCTCTATGGCTACACCTTC. This sequence encodes CASSDRGLYGYTF.

This clone was seen a single time. The chain carries TRBV10-3 and TRBJ2-7; D is ambiguous. With 3 bases removed from V and 3 bases from J, the gap between germline ends came to 3 bases. The CDR3 has 11 residues. Germline lookup yields CDR1 ENHRY and CDR2 SYGVKD. The CDR3 region has the DNA TGTGCCATCAGTGATCACTACGAGCAGTACTTC. This gives the protein CAISDHYEQYF.

A few counts support this clone. The V gene is TRBV19, the J gene TRBJ1-5; 7 nucleotides align to TRBD1. Unmatched junction bases numbered 4, after V lost 7 bases and J lost 4 bases. Germline-derived CDR1 and CDR2 are LNHDA and SQIVND (reference sequence). The CDR3 covers 13 residues. CDR3 bases: TGTGCCAGTAAGAGGGGGCCGAATCAGCCCCAGCATTTT. This translates into CASKRGPNQPQHF.

The count of this clone is one. The chain combines TRBV11-2 with TRBJ2-7; either TRBD1 or TRBD2 may supply D (5 bases each). V was clipped by 5 bases and J by 4 bases, with 18 bases between them. The V gene's germline CDR1 is SGHAT and CDR2 FQNNGV. The CDR3 sequence is 15 residues long. CDR3 loop: CASSQIRDRLYEQYF. The CDR3 bases are TGTGCCAGCAGCCAAATCCGGGACCGACTTTACGAGCAGTACTTC.

The V and J genes are TRBV30 and TRBJ2-2, with D hard to call. V dropped 7 bases and J dropped 2 bases, with 14 bases sitting between them. Germline assignment: CDR1 GTSNPN and CDR2 SVGIG (reference sequence). The CDR3 extends over 14 amino acids. CDR3 loop: CAYHKPGNTGELFF. CDR3 in DNA: TGTGCCTATCATAAGCCCGGAAACACCGGGGAGCTGTTTTTT. The full variable domain, completed using reference TRBV30 and TRBJ2-2, is SQTIHQWPATLVQPVGSPLSLECTVEGTSNPNLYWYRQAAGRGLQLLFYSVGIGQISSEVPQNLSASRPQDRQFILSSKKLLLSDSGFYLCAYHKPGNTGELFFGEGSRLTVL.

The J gene is TRBJ2-5, the V gene TRBV10-3; 10 nucleotides agree with TRBD2. Germline lookup yields CDR1 ENHRY and CDR2 SYGVKD. Trimming removed 4 bases from V and 5 bases from J; junction bases left unmatched: 7. CDR3 length: 15 residues. In DNA, the CDR3 is TGTGCCATCAGTGTGGCTAGCGGGGGTGGGGAGACCCAGTACTTC. As protein: CAISVASGGGETQYF.

The chain combines TRBV6-6 with TRBJ1-5; tentatively, D is TRBD1 (6 bases). The CDR3 is 14 amino acids. V lost 3 bases and J 4 bases, leaving 10 bases between the germline ends. In germline, CDR1 is MNHNY, CDR2 SVGAGI (reference sequence). CDR3 DNA: TGTGCCAGCAGTTATAGAGGGGGTAATCAGCCCCAGCATTTT. Residues: CASSYRGGNQPQHF.

This chain links TRBV10-1 with TRBJ2-2, with D possibly being TRBD1 (5 bases). V was clipped by 9 bases and J by 1 base, with 15 bases between them. Per the germline V gene, CDR1 is WNHNN and CDR2 is SYGVQD (reference sequence). CDR3 length equals 15 residues. CDR3 DNA: TGCGCCAGACTAACACAGGTTGAGAACACCGGGGAGCTGTTTTTT. It encodes CARLTQVENTGELFF.

The chain couples TRBV11-2 to TRBJ2-7; the D call may be TRBD1 or TRBD2 (5 bases each). This CDR3 comprises 14 residues. Trimming cost V 1 base and J 0 bases, with 7 bases left between them. Germline CDR1 is SGHAT and CDR2 is FQNNGV. CDR3 protein: CASSLGGFSYEQYF. DNA of the CDR3: TGTGCCAGCAGCTTAGGGGGGTTCTCCTACGAGCAGTACTTC.

CDR3 amino acids: CASSPGQGMGQETQYF. CDR3 in DNA: TGTGCCAGCAGCCCCGGACAGGGGATGGGCCAAGAGACCCAGTACTTC. The V call is TRBV7-3, the J call TRBJ2-5; 9 positions match TRBD1. CDR1 and CDR2 (germline): SGHTA, FQGTGA. This CDR3 is built from 16 residues. V lost 5 bases, J lost 1 base, and 8 bases stayed unmatched.

The chain links TRBV27 to TRBJ2-7; D not certain. This CDR3 is built from 11 residues. CDR1 MNHEY and CDR2 SMNVEV come from the germline V gene (reference sequence). V was shortened by 5 bases and J by 5 bases, with 7 bases between the two germline ends. CDR3 protein: CASSGINEQYF. CDR3 DNA: TGTGCCAGCAGTGGAATAAACGAGCAGTACTTC.

This chain uses TRBV28 with TRBJ2-7; 9 bases map to TRBD1. J was trimmed by 6 bases and V by 5 bases; bases with no gene match: 8. Germline-derived CDR1 and CDR2 are MDHEN and SYDVKM. The CDR3 totals 14 residues. CDR3 nucleotides: TGTGCCAGCAGTATCCGGGACAGGGCTCCCGAGCAGTACTTC. This translates into CASSIRDRAPEQYF. The full variable domain, completed using reference TRBV28 and TRBJ2-7, is DVKVTQSSRYLVKRTGEKVFLECVQDMDHENMFWYRQDPGLGLRLIYFSYDVKMKEKGDIPEGYSVSREKKERFSLILESASTNQTSMYLCASSIRDRAPEQYFGPGTRLTVT.

The V call is TRBV29-1, the J call TRBJ2-1; possibly TRBD1 for D (6 bases). The V gene lost 6 bases and the J gene lost 4 bases, with 16 bases spanning the gap. The CDR3 has 14 amino acids. From germline, CDR1 is SQVTM and CDR2 ANQGSEA. CDR3 DNA sequence: TGCAGCGTGGTCAGGACAGAGATATACAATGAGCAGTTCTTC. Translation: CSVVRTEIYNEQFF.

The J gene is TRBJ1-2, the V gene TRBV7-8; a weak D match, TRBD1 (6 bases). Germline V CDR1 and CDR2: SGHVS, FQNEAQ. This CDR3 comprises 14 residues. Trimming shortened V by 5 bases and J by 4 bases, and 14 bases separated the two germline ends. The CDR3 sequence: CASSIGQGTYGYTF. DNA of the CDR3: TGTGCCAGCAGCATAGGGCAGGGGACCTATGGCTACACCTTC.